A selection of T cell receptor beta chains follows, all from one sample in a study of T cells after somatic rescue of genetic block. TCRdb's table, derived via immunoSEQ multiplex PCR, lists solely in-frame clones and lacks some. Of approximately 10,000 clones in the sample, about four fifths were seen once. Sequencing was carried out using peripheral blood mononuclear cells (PBMCs). The origin of the receptors is a boy under 18. Both conserved end residues are part of each CDR3. D genes are given only for firm matches. For some rows the clone size is stated as once, few or many, or as a class when expanded; others skip it.

D gene: TRBD1; V gene: TRBV5-5; J gene: TRBJ1-1; clone size: NA; CDR3 protein: CASSPKGGQSPEAFF; CDR3 DNA: TGTGCCAGCAGCCCGAAAGGGGGACAGTCCCCTGAAGCTTTCTTT
D gene: TRBD2; V gene: TRBV9; J gene: TRBJ2-2; clone size: NA; CDR3 protein: CASSGVAGGTGELFF; CDR3 DNA: TGTGCCAGCAGCGGTGTAGCGGGGGGAACCGGGGAGCTGTTTTTT
D gene: NA; V gene: TRBV4-3; J gene: TRBJ1-6; clone size: medium-sized; CDR3 protein: CASSQSRVNNSPLHF; CDR3 DNA: TGCGCCAGCAGCCAGTCTAGGGTGAATAATTCACCCCTCCACTTT
D gene: NA; V gene: TRBV14; J gene: TRBJ1-2; clone size: few; CDR3 protein: CASSYTGLGENGYTF; CDR3 DNA: TGTGCCAGCAGCTATACCGGGTTGGGGGAAAATGGCTACACCTTC
D gene: NA; V gene: TRBV6-6; J gene: TRBJ2-1; clone size: NA; CDR3 protein: CASRAGGLPSVDEQFF; CDR3 DNA: TGTGCCAGCAGGGCAGGCGGACTACCCTCTGTCGATGAGCAGTTCTTC
D gene: NA; V gene: TRBV5-5; J gene: TRBJ1-3; clone size: NA; CDR3 protein: CASSYAGTPSGNTIYF; CDR3 DNA: TGTGCCAGCAGCTACGCCGGGACACCCTCTGGAAACACCATATATTTT
D gene: TRBD1; V gene: TRBV27; J gene: TRBJ1-5; clone size: NA; CDR3 protein: CASSYGTAGQPQHF; CDR3 DNA: TGTGCCAGCAGTTACGGGACAGCAGGACAGCCCCAGCATTTT
D gene: TRBD1; V gene: TRBV6-6; J gene: TRBJ2-7; clone size: NA; CDR3 protein: CASSWGQVLYEQYF; CDR3 DNA: TGTGCCAGCAGCTGGGGACAGGTCCTTTACGAGCAGTACTTC
D gene: NA; V gene: TRBV15; J gene: TRBJ2-4; clone size: NA; CDR3 protein: CATRTGNIQYF; CDR3 DNA: TGTGCCACCAGAACAGGAAACATTCAGTACTTC
D gene: NA; V gene: TRBV5-1; J gene: TRBJ1-3; clone size: NA; CDR3 protein: CASSLEGFSGNTIYF; CDR3 DNA: TGCGCCAGCAGCTTGGAAGGATTCTCTGGAAACACCATATATTTT
D gene: TRBD1; V gene: TRBV19; J gene: TRBJ2-4; clone size: NA; CDR3 protein: CASSMTGGTLGLRAKNIQYF; CDR3 DNA: TGTGCCAGTAGTATGACAGGGGGGACCTTAGGCCTTAGGGCCAAAAACATTCAGTACTTC
D gene: NA; V gene: TRBV7-9; J gene: TRBJ1-1; clone size: NA; CDR3 protein: CASSFLNTEAFF; CDR3 DNA: TGTGCCAGCAGCTTTTTAAACACTGAAGCTTTCTTT
D gene: NA; V gene: TRBV7-8; J gene: TRBJ2-3; clone size: once; CDR3 protein: CASSLGSSTDTQYF; CDR3 DNA: TGTGCCAGCAGCTTGGGTAGCAGCACAGATACGCAGTATTTT
D gene: TRBD1; V gene: TRBV7-9; J gene: TRBJ2-5; clone size: NA; CDR3 protein: CASSLARTGQETQYF; CDR3 DNA: TGTGCCAGCAGCTTAGCAAGGACAGGGCAAGAGACCCAGTACTTC
D gene: NA; V gene: TRBV5-1; J gene: TRBJ1-2; clone size: NA; CDR3 protein: CASSLDSYGYTF; CDR3 DNA: TGCGCCAGCAGCTTGGATTCCTATGGCTACACCTTC
D gene: NA; V gene: TRBV27; J gene: TRBJ2-2; clone size: NA; CDR3 protein: CASSLLQGPGRTGELFF; CDR3 DNA: TGTGCCAGCAGTTTATTACAGGGGCCGGGGAGGACCGGGGAGCTGTTTTTT
D gene: NA; V gene: TRBV2; J gene: TRBJ2-1; clone size: NA; CDR3 protein: CASSASGVYNEQFF; CDR3 DNA: TGTGCCAGCAGTGCTTCAGGGGTCTACAATGAGCAGTTCTTC
D gene: NA; V gene: TRBV29-1; J gene: TRBJ2-3; clone size: NA; CDR3 protein: CSVGTAGGTDTQYF; CDR3 DNA: TGCAGCGTTGGGACAGCCGGAGGGACAGATACGCAGTATTTT
D gene: TRBD2; V gene: TRBV9; J gene: TRBJ2-3; clone size: NA; CDR3 protein: CASSVAGSGRNTDTQYF; CDR3 DNA: TGTGCCAGCAGCGTAGCTGGTAGCGGGAGGAACACAGATACGCAGTATTTT
D gene: NA; V gene: TRBV28; J gene: TRBJ1-2; clone size: few; CDR3 protein: CASTNAGSGYGYTF; CDR3 DNA: TGTGCCAGCACCAACGCGGGTTCGGGCTATGGCTACACCTTC
D gene: TRBD2; V gene: TRBV9; J gene: TRBJ2-2; clone size: once; CDR3 protein: CASSVFAGGAGELFF; CDR3 DNA: TGTGCCAGCAGCGTATTTGCGGGGGGCGCCGGGGAGCTGTTTTTT
D gene: TRBD1; V gene: TRBV29-1; J gene: TRBJ1-3; clone size: NA; CDR3 protein: CSVEAPPRGPSGNTIYF; CDR3 DNA: TGCAGCGTTGAAGCGCCCCCCAGGGGGCCTTCTGGAAACACCATATATTTT
D gene: NA; V gene: TRBV28; J gene: TRBJ2-3; clone size: few; CDR3 protein: CATLVSTTDTQYF; CDR3 DNA: TGTGCTACTCTTGTCTCCACTACAGATACGCAGTATTTT
D gene: NA; V gene: TRBV6-1; J gene: TRBJ1-1; clone size: few; CDR3 protein: CASSEYLVEAFF; CDR3 DNA: TGTGCCAGCAGTGAATACCTAGTTGAAGCTTTCTTT
D gene: TRBD2; V gene: TRBV25-1; J gene: TRBJ2-7; clone size: NA; CDR3 protein: CASSDGLAPPYF; CDR3 DNA: TGTGCCAGCTCGGACGGACTAGCTCCTCCGTACTTC
D gene: NA; V gene: TRBV6-5; J gene: TRBJ1-6; clone size: NA; CDR3 protein: CASSYSVGINSPLHF; CDR3 DNA: TGTGCCAGCAGTTACTCGGTCGGGATTAATTCACCCCTCCACTTT
D gene: NA; V gene: TRBV7-9; J gene: TRBJ2-7; clone size: NA; CDR3 protein: CASSLDPAGLGDEQYF; CDR3 DNA: TGTGCCAGCAGCTTAGACCCCGCCGGTCTTGGTGACGAGCAGTACTTC
D gene: TRBD1; V gene: TRBV7-8; J gene: TRBJ2-7; clone size: few; CDR3 protein: CASSPRTGSSYEQYF; CDR3 DNA: TGTGCCAGCAGCCCCAGGACAGGGAGCTCCTACGAGCAGTACTTC
D gene: NA; V gene: TRBV5-4; J gene: TRBJ2-3; clone size: NA; CDR3 protein: CASSFLGGTDTQYF; CDR3 DNA: TGTGCCAGCAGCTTCCTGGGGGGAACAGATACGCAGTATTTT
D gene: TRBD1; V gene: TRBV15; J gene: TRBJ2-7; clone size: NA; CDR3 protein: CATSSYTGGLDEQYF; CDR3 DNA: TGTGCCACCAGCAGCTATACAGGGGGCTTAGACGAGCAGTACTTC
D gene: NA; V gene: TRBV4-1; J gene: TRBJ1-4; clone size: NA; CDR3 protein: CASSQDGASREKLFF; CDR3 DNA: TGCGCCAGCAGCCAAGACGGGGCGTCCCGTGAAAAACTGTTTTTT
D gene: NA; V gene: TRBV5-4; J gene: TRBJ2-5; clone size: NA; CDR3 protein: CASSPEGFVETQYF; CDR3 DNA: TGTGCCAGCAGCCCAGAGGGGTTTGTGGAGACCCAGTACTTC
D gene: NA; V gene: TRBV9; J gene: TRBJ2-3; clone size: NA; CDR3 protein: CASSPGPPSYTQYF; CDR3 DNA: TGTGCCAGCAGCCCAGGACCGCCGAGTTATACGCAGTATTTT
D gene: NA; V gene: TRBV7-9; J gene: TRBJ1-3; clone size: NA; CDR3 protein: CASSLAQGASGNTIYF; CDR3 DNA: TGTGCCAGCAGCTTAGCTCAGGGTGCCTCTGGAAACACCATATATTTT
D gene: NA; V gene: TRBV6-1; J gene: TRBJ1-5; clone size: NA; CDR3 protein: CASSPRGGRQPQHF; CDR3 DNA: TGTGCCAGCAGCCCCAGAGGGGGTCGTCAGCCCCAGCATTTT
D gene: TRBD1; V gene: TRBV9; J gene: TRBJ2-7; clone size: NA; CDR3 protein: CASSVTGTALEQYF; CDR3 DNA: TGTGCCAGCAGCGTCACCGGGACAGCGCTCGAGCAGTACTTC
D gene: TRBD1; V gene: TRBV5-4; J gene: TRBJ1-3; clone size: NA; CDR3 protein: CASSQDSTGYGNTIYF; CDR3 DNA: TGTGCCAGCAGCCAAGATTCGACAGGGTACGGAAACACCATATATTTT
D gene: TRBD1; V gene: TRBV7-3; J gene: TRBJ2-3; clone size: NA; CDR3 protein: CASSLTGGADTQYF; CDR3 DNA: TGTGCCAGCAGCTTGACAGGGGGCGCAGATACGCAGTATTTT
D gene: NA; V gene: TRBV28; J gene: TRBJ1-2; clone size: NA; CDR3 protein: CASSFGIPWYGGYTF; CDR3 DNA: TGTGCCAGCAGTTTTGGAATTCCGTGGTATGGTGGCTACACCTTC
D gene: NA; V gene: TRBV9; J gene: TRBJ2-2; clone size: NA; CDR3 protein: CASSVDAALNTGELFF; CDR3 DNA: TGTGCCAGCAGCGTAGATGCAGCGCTTAACACCGGGGAGCTGTTTTTT
D gene: NA; V gene: TRBV7-8; J gene: TRBJ2-3; clone size: NA; CDR3 protein: CASSLGGAADTQYF; CDR3 DNA: TGTGCCAGCAGCTTAGGAGGGGCGGCAGATACGCAGTATTTT
D gene: TRBD1; V gene: TRBV7-2; J gene: TRBJ2-7; clone size: NA; CDR3 protein: CASSLGAGGVYEQYF; CDR3 DNA: TGTGCCAGCAGCTTGGGGGCAGGGGGTGTCTACGAGCAGTACTTC
D gene: TRBD1; V gene: TRBV5-4; J gene: TRBJ1-2; clone size: NA; CDR3 protein: CASSPDRVVLGYTF; CDR3 DNA: TGTGCCAGCAGCCCGGACAGGGTGGTGTTAGGCTACACCTTC
D gene: TRBD1; V gene: TRBV6-5; J gene: TRBJ2-1; clone size: NA; CDR3 protein: CASSYSDRAPYNEQFF; CDR3 DNA: TGTGCCAGCAGTTACTCGGACAGGGCCCCCTACAATGAGCAGTTCTTC
D gene: NA; V gene: TRBV14; J gene: TRBJ1-1; clone size: NA; CDR3 protein: CASSQEMNTEAFF; CDR3 DNA: TGTGCCAGCAGCCAAGAAATGAACACTGAAGCTTTCTTT
D gene: NA; V gene: TRBV7-8; J gene: TRBJ2-3; clone size: once; CDR3 protein: CASSLAPLTDTQYF; CDR3 DNA: TGTGCCAGCAGCTTAGCGCCCTTGACAGATACGCAGTATTTT
D gene: NA; V gene: TRBV2; J gene: TRBJ1-3; clone size: NA; CDR3 protein: CASSSRGGSGNTIYF; CDR3 DNA: TGTGCCAGCAGTAGTAGGGGAGGGTCTGGAAACACCATATATTTT
D gene: NA; V gene: TRBV11-3; J gene: TRBJ2-2; clone size: once; CDR3 protein: CARSHLRTGELFF; CDR3 DNA: TGTGCCCGCAGTCACTTAAGGACCGGGGAGCTGTTTTTT
D gene: NA; V gene: TRBV11-2; J gene: TRBJ2-7; clone size: NA; CDR3 protein: CASSHFGTYEQYF; CDR3 DNA: TGTGCCAGCAGCCACTTTGGGACCTACGAGCAGTACTTC
D gene: TRBD2; V gene: TRBV7-9; J gene: TRBJ2-5; clone size: NA; CDR3 protein: CASSPTLAGEQETQYF; CDR3 DNA: TGTGCCAGCAGTCCGACTCTAGCGGGGGAACAAGAGACCCAGTACTTC
D gene: NA; V gene: TRBV29-1; J gene: TRBJ2-1; clone size: NA; CDR3 protein: CSVAAGVHNEQFF; CDR3 DNA: TGCAGCGTTGCGGCAGGGGTCCACAATGAGCAGTTCTTC
D gene: TRBD1; V gene: TRBV5-4; J gene: TRBJ2-7; clone size: NA; CDR3 protein: CASSPGGTGVYEQYF; CDR3 DNA: TGTGCCAGCAGCCCAGGAGGGACAGGAGTTTACGAGCAGTACTTC